These 10 T cell receptor beta chains were all obtained from the same sample, sequenced in a study of molecular identifiers for immune sequencing clone quantification. TCRdb re-called the PCR reads through MiXCR, storing one row per CDR3 protein. The table records hundreds of thousands of distinct CDR3 sequences, around 25% of them present only once. The sequenced material came from naive CD8+ T cells from blood, with Jurkat cell RNA spiked in. Subset given: FACS-sorted CD8+CD4-CCR7+CD45RA+ naive T cells. The source of these receptors is a human donor in good health. Some libraries in this study had Jurkat cell RNA spiked in.

This clonotype was seen more than once but under ten times. The chain has TRBV30 and TRBJ1-2; D is unresolved. V shed 3 bases and J shed 5 bases, with 13 bases lying between them. The CDR3 runs to 13 residues. CDR1 is GTSNPN, CDR2 SVGIG, per germline (reference sequence). The DNA for the CDR3 is TGTGCCTGGAGAGACATGGGAGTTTATGGCTACACCTTC. This sequence encodes CAWRDMGVYGYTF.

This clonotype was seen repeatedly, ten times or more. V gene TRBV27 combines with J gene TRBJ1-5; no reliable D call. The germline CDR1 and CDR2 sequences are MNHEY and SMNVEV (reference sequence). Trimming cost V 0 bases and J 3 bases, with 3 bases left between them. The CDR3 runs to 13 residues. This CDR3 reads CASSLSHNQPQHF. DNA of the CDR3: TGTGCCAGCAGTTTATCCCACAATCAGCCCCAGCATTTT.

This clonotype was seen many times. The V call is TRBV19, the J call TRBJ1-5; TRBD1 aligns across 7 bases. Germline CDR1 reads LNHDA; CDR2 reads SQIVND (reference sequence). There are 13 residues in the CDR3. Trimming at V came to 6 bases and at J to 5 bases, leaving 4 bases not matched to a gene. In DNA, the CDR3 is TGTGCCAGTAGCTACAGGGGTGATCAGCCCCAGCATTTT. Translation: CASSYRGDQPQHF.

This clonotype has a count of ten or more. This sequence joins TRBV5-6 and TRBJ1-5; 8 bases agree with TRBD1. CDR3 length: 15 residues. Per germline, CDR1 SGHDT and CDR2 YYEEEE. Trimming took 0 bases from V and 4 from J; bases not matched to a gene: 3. Here the CDR3 DNA reads TGTGCCAGCAGCTTGGGCAGGGGGCAAAATCAGCCCCAGCATTTT. Translation: CASSLGRGQNQPQHF.

The sample holds a few counts of this clonotype. The rearrangement links TRBV2 to TRBJ1-4; D might be TRBD1 (6 bases). V was trimmed by 2 bases and J by 8 bases, leaving 15 bases between them. This CDR3 has 15 residues. In germline, CDR1 is SNHLY, CDR2 FYNNEI. The CDR3 here is CASSELGQINEKLFF. As DNA, the CDR3 is TGTGCCAGCAGTGAACTGGGACAAATCAACGAAAAACTGTTTTTT.

This clonotype turned up a few times. The chain combines TRBV2 with TRBJ2-2; D remains unclear. Germline V gene sequence: CDR1 SNHLY, CDR2 FYNNEI. This CDR3 contains 15 residues. V lost 4 bases, J lost 3 bases, and 12 bases lay in between. The DNA for the CDR3 is TGTGCCAGCAGTGTCTCAGGAGAGGACACCGGGGAGCTGTTTTTT. Translation gives CASSVSGEDTGELFF.

The CDR3 sequence: CASSGQTSGYTDTQYF. The CDR3 DNA is TGTGCCAGCAGCGGCCAGACTAGCGGATACACAGATACGCAGTATTTT. The V call is TRBV7-9, the J call TRBJ2-3; 9 bases line up with TRBD2. The trim removed 5 bases at V and 2 bases at J, leaving 8 bases unmatched. CDR1 and CDR2 (germline): SEHNR, FQNEAQ (reference sequence). CDR3 size: 16 residues. Looking up the rest from reference TRBV7-9 and TRBJ2-3 gives the full variable domain: DTGVSQNPRHKITKRGQNVTFRCDPISEHNRLYWYRQTLGQGPEFLTYFQNEAQLEKSRLLSDRFSAERPKGSFSTLEIQRTEQGDSAMYLCASSGQTSGYTDTQYFGPGTRLTVL.

This clonotype came up once. The final CDR3 position lacks the conserved phenylalanine or tryptophan, pointing to a likely read error. V is TRBV4-1 and J is TRBJ1-6; D remains ambiguous. V shed 1 base and J shed 6 bases, with 4 bases lying between them. This CDR3 region has 13 residues. Germline V lookup: CDR1 MGHRA, CDR2 YSYEKL. The CDR3 nucleotides are TGCGCCAGCAGCCAAGCGTTTAATTCACCCCTCCACTTA. Translating gives CASSQAFNSPLHL.

There are many counts of this clonotype. The V call is TRBV12-3 or TRBV12-4, the J call TRBJ1-5; 8 bases match TRBD1. V was pared by 4 bases and J by 3 bases, with 8 bases of the junction left unmatched. The CDR3 has 16 residues. The CDR3: CASSYSPTGANQPQHF. In DNA form, the CDR3 reads TGTGCCAGCAGTTACTCCCCGACAGGGGCCAATCAGCCCCAGCATTTT.

The chain couples TRBV20-1 to TRBJ2-5, with 11 nucleotides matching TRBD2. V shed 0 bases, J shed 0 bases, and the junction held 0 bases outside the gene matches. There are 15 residues in the CDR3. The V gene's germline CDR1 is DFQATT and CDR2 SNEGSKA (reference sequence). CDR3 DNA: TGCAGTGCTAGAGAACTAGCGGGAGACCAAGAGACCCAGTACTTC. Protein: CSARELAGDQETQYF.